This TCR beta chain emerged from a study of T cells in Graves' hyperthyroidism and ophthalmopathy (dated by TCRdb to the late 2010s). In the study overall: Peripheral blood was sampled at the time of initial diagnosis, prior to any treatment. To identify TCR V-J signatures that set the groups apart, the researchers used a discovery cohort of about a hundred patients, made up of roughly 40 with Graves' ophthalmopathy and about 55 with stable Graves' hyperthyroidism. The study also compared thyroid tissue and blood T-cell repertoires from about 6 Graves' hyperthyroidism patients. Whether ophthalmopathy could be predicted prospectively was tested in an independent validation cohort made up of under 20 hyperthyroidism patients plus 17 patients who later progressed to ophthalmopathy. After sampling, hyperthyroidism patients received methimazole starting at 30 mg daily, and ophthalmopathy patients received high-dose intravenous methylprednisolone. For training and testing, the 100 or so patients in the discovery cohort were randomly divided in a 7:3 ratio. The paper describes TCR Vbeta CDR3 sequencing of fewer than 150 peripheral blood samples, made up of 43 ophthalmopathy patients, approximately 73 hyperthyroidism patients and 17 progressor patients.

The TCR beta CDR3 regions were amplified from the RNA transcripts. For the first round of RT-PCR on the TCR CDR3, the HTBI primer set was used together with the Qiagen OneStep RT-PCR kit. Libraries were constructed in a second round of multiplex PCR, after which size selection and purification were performed. Paired-end sequencing of the libraries was performed with 100 bp reads on an Illumina HiSeq2000. Per the authors' processing: SOAPnuke was used to process the raw data, with reads discarded if the reads contained adapters or uncalled bases, had a mean Phred below 15, or lacked an exact constant-primer or identifier match. COPE v1.2.5 was used to merge high-quality paired reads, and clonotypes were defined as unique nucleotide sequences. MiTCR v1.1 was used to align the clonotypes against IMGT TRBV, TRBD and TRBJ reference segments. The analysis was restricted to V-J combinations with a frequency above 0.0001, which together covered 99.2% of the repertoires. The TCS score was defined as F50 (clonal expansion) divided by E x V (chaos), with BLOSUM62-based TCRdist calculated between CDR3 peptides within each V-J. Welch's t-statistics and random forest reduced fewer than 550 V-J features to 13, which were used in a naive Bayes classifier (R e1071). The public reads were run again by TCRdb, first through fastp at Q25 and then through MiXCR, and only productive beta chains were kept. One record per CDR3 amino acid sequence lists the most common genes and DNA. The V and J calls and clone size come from TCRdb's table, not from the authors' own analysis. Here the sample has about 700,000 distinct CDR3 sequences; approximately 15% occur a single time. The ten largest make up about 9.4% of the sample.

What the study reported, not specific to this receptor: A model built on a 13 V-J signature distinguished ophthalmopathy from stable hyperthyroidism, reaching 85% to 90% sensitivity and about 81% specificity in cross-validation and 80%/75% in testing. Sample size was not statistically predetermined, and blinding of investigators to group allocation was not performed. In validation, the model predicted progression to ophthalmopathy a median of roughly 6.1 months before onset, with approximately 70% sensitivity and nearly 75% specificity. Most expanded thyroid clonotypes (frequency above 0.001) were also detected in blood, a finding suggesting that blood repertoires may reflect thyroid immune responses.

Notes on this clonotype: This receptor's antigen is unknown. This may be a read error: a much more frequent sequence differs by one nucleotide.

Stable Graves' hyperthyroidism was defined as the absence of progression to ophthalmopathy over 18 months of follow-up. Hyperthyroidism patients were newly diagnosed, with disease duration under 2 months, and aged 18 to 65 years. Exclusion was applied to patients with uncontrolled infections, other autoimmune diseases, pregnancy or lactation. Diagnoses were established on the basis of clinical symptoms, serum thyroxine and TRAb, thyroid ultrasound, and orbital computed tomography. Ficoll-Paque density gradient centrifugation was used to isolate PBMCs from about 10 ml of fresh peripheral blood. Total RNA was extracted using Trizol reagent, and RNA quality was assessed on an Agilent 2100 Bioanalyzer. Sequenced sample: blood. The receptor's source is a woman younger than 30 with Graves' hyperthyroidism.

The DNA is TGTGCCAGCAGCTTTATGCCTAGCGGATTCTACGGGCAGTACTTC. The encoded protein is CASSFMPSGFYGQYF. The rearranged segments are TRBV7-2 and TRBJ2-7, with 7 bases in between that match TRBD2. For CDR1 and CDR2, the germline V gene lists SGHTA and FQGNSA. The CDR3 starts with the cysteine, ends with the phenylalanine, and has 15 residues. Only CDR3 DNA is held: 45 bases, read in frame from base 1.